This TCR beta chain was retrieved from a study of T cells expressing NK-cell markers. Study-level information: The TCR beta repertoires were obtained from sorted CD3+CD56+NKG2C+, CD3+CD56+NKG2C- and CD3+CD56-NKG2C+ T cells. Notes on the study in general: Four donors showed these clonotypes also leading the CD3+CD56-NKG2C+ fraction.

CDR1 and CDR2 (germline): SGDLS, YYNGEE. The CDR3 totals 13 residues. As regards this clonotype: What it recognizes is unknown.

TCRdb re-called the 5' RACE reads; one entry per CDR3 protein, DNA not given. Its listing shows approximately 550,000 distinct CDR3 sequences. This chain links TRBV9 with TRBJ2-3; no DNA is available, so the TRBD1 call from TCRdb remains unchecked. Sequenced input: blood T cells: a sorted CD56 or NKG2C T cell subset, CD4+ or CD8+ T cells, or bulk PBMC T cells (not recorded which). The receptor's source is a man younger than 30 in good health. The CDR3 protein is CASASKGANTQYF.